This TCR beta chain was profiled in a study of siplizumab effects on memory and regulatory T cells. Method: immunoSEQ multiplex PCR; TCRdb's copy keeps in-frame clones and lacks some. The sample holds tens of thousands of clones, over 80% seen once. This clone has only one observation. The sample taken for sequencing was Tregs sorted from blood. This receptor was taken from a human donor in good health.

The CDR3 here is CASAGYWGREQYF. The CDR3 bases are TGTGCCAGCGCAGGGTACTGGGGTCGCGAGCAGTACTTC. The chain links TRBV21-1 to TRBJ2-7; TRBD1, the table's D call, was not compared with the DNA. TRBV21-1 is marked as a pseudogene. The CDR3 sequence is 13 residues long.